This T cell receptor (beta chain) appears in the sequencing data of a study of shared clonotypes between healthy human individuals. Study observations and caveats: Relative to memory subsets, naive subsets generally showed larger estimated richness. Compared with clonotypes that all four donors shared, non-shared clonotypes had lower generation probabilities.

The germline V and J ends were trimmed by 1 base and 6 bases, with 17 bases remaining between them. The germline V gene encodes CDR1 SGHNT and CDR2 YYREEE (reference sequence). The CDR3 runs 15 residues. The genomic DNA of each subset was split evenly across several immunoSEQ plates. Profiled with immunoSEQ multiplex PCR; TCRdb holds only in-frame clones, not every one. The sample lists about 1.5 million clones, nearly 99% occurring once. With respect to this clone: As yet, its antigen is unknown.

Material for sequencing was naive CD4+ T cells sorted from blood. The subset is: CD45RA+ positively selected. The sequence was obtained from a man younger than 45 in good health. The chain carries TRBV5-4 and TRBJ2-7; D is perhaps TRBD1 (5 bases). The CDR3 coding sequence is TGTGCCAGCAGCTTGCCTGCTGCCCAGGGTGGCGAGCAGTACTTC. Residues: CASSLPAAQGGEQYF.